This T cell receptor beta chain was sequenced during a study of immune cell composition in non-small cell lung cancer. V was trimmed by 6 bases and J by 0 bases, leaving 10 bases between them. Germline V gives CDR1 SGHTA, CDR2 FQGNSA. This CDR3 region has 14 residues. Sequencing used immunoSEQ multiplex PCR; TCRdb keeps in-frame clones, though not all of them. The table has several thousand clones, 70% to 80% seen once. Specimen: lung tumor tissue. The sequence derives from a human donor with non-small cell lung cancer. V and J are TRBV7-2 and TRBJ2-3; weak D call: TRBD1 (6 bases). CDR3 sequence: CASSPGASTDTQYF. The CDR3 nucleotides read TGTGCCAGCAGTCCAGGGGCTAGCACAGATACGCAGTATTTT.